Presented here are 13 T cell receptor beta chains from one specimen sequenced in a study of naive and memory T cell subsets. An equimolar mix of two oligonucleotides served as the beta constant-region primer for TRBC1 and TRBC2. Nested alpha and beta constant-region primers with the SP2 primer drove four PCR rounds on ligated cDNA. TCRdb recomputed calls from the UMI-ligation and nested PCR reads with MiXCR, one row per CDR3 protein. The sample lists about 120,000 distinct CDR3 sequences, roughly 36% occurring once. The sample consisted of central memory CD4+ T cells from blood. Receptor source: a human donor in good health.

This clonotype was detected a few times. V is TRBV14 and J is TRBJ2-4, with TRBD2 matching over 8 bases. The CDR3 contains 18 residues. V was pared by 3 bases and J by 0 bases, with 10 bases of the junction left unmatched. Germline V gives CDR1 SGHDN, CDR2 FVKESK. The CDR3 sequence is CASSQTGTRGLAKNIQYF. The CDR3 nucleotides are TGTGCCAGCAGCCAGACCGGGACTAGAGGGTTAGCCAAAAACATTCAGTACTTC.

This clonotype was found a few times. The chain links TRBV28 to TRBJ2-1; a weak D match, TRBD2 (6 bases). The germline V gene encodes CDR1 MDHEN and CDR2 SYDVKM. The CDR3 covers 15 residues. V dropped 6 bases and J dropped 0 bases, with 12 bases sitting between them. CDR3 amino acids: CASRNSGHSYNEQFF. The CDR3 nucleotides are TGTGCCAGCAGAAATAGCGGTCACTCCTACAATGAGCAGTTCTTC.

The J gene is TRBJ1-2, the V gene TRBV20-1; TRBD1 matches 7 bases. This CDR3 contains 13 residues. Per germline, CDR1 DFQATT and CDR2 SNEGSKA (reference sequence). Trimming took 0 bases from V and 5 from J; bases not matched to a gene: 3. The CDR3 DNA is TGCAGTGCTAGAGACACAGGGGCTTATGGCTACACCTTC. This sequence encodes CSARDTGAYGYTF.

At least ten counts were recorded for this clonotype. V is TRBV3-1 and J is TRBJ2-1; D is perhaps TRBD1 (6 bases). Germline V gene lookup returns CDR1 LGHDT and CDR2 YNNKEL (reference sequence). Trimming took 3 bases from V and 11 from J, leaving 14 bases between them. The CDR3 loop spans 13 amino acids. This CDR3 reads CASSQASTGKQFF. CDR3 bases: TGTGCCAGCAGCCAGGCCAGCACAGGGAAGCAGTTCTTC.

This clonotype came up a few times. The V and J genes are TRBV28 and TRBJ2-7; D may be TRBD1 or TRBD2 (5 bases each). Deletions cut 6 bases from V and 2 bases from J, with 17 bases between. CDR3 length: 15 residues. Per germline, CDR1 MDHEN and CDR2 SYDVKM. Here the CDR3 reads CASSSRRGPTYEQYF. DNA for the CDR3: TGTGCCAGCAGCTCACGCCGGGGCCCCACCTACGAGCAGTACTTC. Full variable domain (rest looked up from reference TRBV28 and TRBJ2-7): DVKVTQSSRYLVKRTGEKVFLECVQDMDHENMFWYRQDPGLGLRLIYFSYDVKMKEKGDIPEGYSVSREKKERFSLILESASTNQTSMYLCASSSRRGPTYEQYFGPGTRLTVT.

This clonotype was picked up a small number of times. The rearrangement links TRBV7-2 to TRBJ1-2; tentative D call: TRBD1 (6 bases). Germline-derived CDR1 and CDR2 are SGHTA and FQGNSA. V was pared by 5 bases and J by 8 bases, with 15 bases between. The CDR3 runs to 13 residues. CDR3 loop: CASSPSAGAGYTF. Written as DNA, the CDR3 is TGTGCCAGCAGCCCTAGTGCGGGGGCCGGCTACACCTTC.

The chain uses TRBV28 and TRBJ2-1; tentatively, D is TRBD1 (6 bases). From germline, CDR1 is MDHEN and CDR2 SYDVKM. CDR3 length equals 14 residues. The germline V and J ends were trimmed by 7 bases and 7 bases, with 17 bases remaining between them. CDR3 loop: CASKLIGGVNEQFF. CDR3 bases: TGTGCCAGCAAGTTAATAGGGGGAGTGAATGAGCAGTTCTTC.

The chain links TRBV5-1 to TRBJ2-1; D not resolved. Germline CDR1 reads SGHRS; CDR2 reads YFSETQ. Trimming shortened V by 1 base and J by 7 bases, and 12 bases separated the two germline ends. The CDR3 runs to 14 residues. The CDR3 coding sequence is TGCGCCAGCAGCTTGAGTGGGCGGAATAATGAGCAGTTCTTC. The encoded protein is CASSLSGRNNEQFF.

This clonotype was observed a few times. J is TRBJ2-4 and V is TRBV7-8; perhaps D is TRBD1 or TRBD2 (6 bases each). V gave up 5 bases and J gave up 6 bases, with 26 bases separating them. The length of the CDR3 is 18 residues. CDR1 is SGHVS and CDR2 is FQNEAQ in the germline V gene. This chain's CDR3 is CASSAQARLQGGGNIQYF. DNA of the CDR3: TGTGCCAGCAGCGCCCAAGCGAGACTACAGGGAGGTGGAAACATTCAGTACTTC.

The chain has TRBV20-1 and TRBJ2-3; no definite D call. Germline assignment: CDR1 DFQATT and CDR2 SNEGSKA (reference sequence). CDR3 length equals 13 residues. Here the CDR3 DNA reads TGCAGCACTTCTTCCGGGAGCACAGATACGCAGTATTTT. Translation: CSTSSGSTDTQYF.

A few counts support this clonotype. This chain uses TRBV14 with TRBJ1-1; tentative D call: TRBD1 (6 bases). The CDR3 consists of 12 residues. Germline V gene data show CDR1 as SGHDN and CDR2 as FVKESK. V lost 1 base, J lost 11 bases, and 11 bases lay in between. This chain's CDR3 is CASSQAGVVAFF. The CDR3 DNA reads TGTGCCAGCAGCCAAGCAGGGGTAGTTGCTTTCTTT.

The chain employs TRBV6-1 and TRBJ2-3, with 7 positions matching TRBD2. The CDR3 contains 15 residues. From germline, CDR1 is MNHNS and CDR2 SASEGT. V was clipped by 6 bases and J by 3 bases; unmatched bases: 9. The CDR3 loop reads CASREWGGSTDTQYF. The DNA for the CDR3 is TGTGCCAGCAGGGAGTGGGGGGGTAGTACAGATACGCAGTATTTT.

This clonotype was seen more than once but under ten times. This chain joins TRBV15 and TRBJ1-5; 7 bases fit TRBD1. The germline V gene encodes CDR1 LNHNV and CDR2 YYDKDF (reference sequence). J lost 1 base, V lost 0 bases, and 3 bases had no gene match. The CDR3 spans 16 residues. CDR3 bases: TGTGCCACCAGCAGAGATGGGGGACAGAGCAATCAGCCCCAGCATTTT. This encodes CATSRDGGQSNQPQHF.